This TCR beta chain was observed in a study of T cell responses to AZD1222 COVID-19 vaccine. Clones were read by immunoSEQ multiplex PCR, and TCRdb kept only the in-frame ones, dropping some. This sample has 90,000 to 150,000 clones, with approximately 85% found just once. The CDR3 has 13 amino acids. Germline-derived CDR1 and CDR2 are MNHEY and SMNVEV (reference sequence). Deletions cut 0 bases from V and 9 bases from J, with 9 bases between. The source is an adult in good health. This sample comprised peripheral blood, obtained on day 0 of AZD1222 vaccination. V and J are TRBV27 and TRBJ1-5; D is ambiguous. In DNA, the CDR3 is TGTGCCAGCAGTTTATCCTTTAGAATGCCCCAGCATTTT. Protein product: CASSLSFRMPQHF.